This TCR beta chain was captured in a study of cytomegalovirus exposure and HLA in healthy donors. Points from the study as a whole: Most TCR sequences were rare, but some public TCRs occurred in many donors. The study labeled 164 TCR beta chains cytomegalovirus-associated. The Asian-associated ancestry cluster reportedly had fewer N-insertions than the approximately 670-donor mean in a later analysis.

Comment on this clone: The antigen is not known.

Per the germline V gene, CDR1 is LGHNA and CDR2 is YNFKEQ. CDR3 length: 18 residues. The trim removed 0 bases at V and 4 bases at J, leaving 9 bases unmatched. This PCR relied on a set of 60 Vbeta primers and 13 Jbeta primers. Only in-frame clones appear in the TCRdb table, and some are missing; sequencing was by immunoSEQ multiplex PCR. The table records approximately 100,000 clones, around 83% of them present only once. The J gene is TRBJ2-5, the V gene TRBV4-2; 12 nucleotides line up with TRBD2. The sequence derives from a man in his thirties or forties in good health and CMV-seronegative. Sample: PBMCs. The CDR3 reads CASSQELAGGPGIETQYF. Written as DNA, the CDR3 is TGTGCCAGCAGCCAAGAACTAGCGGGGGGTCCCGGGATAGAGACCCAGTACTTC.